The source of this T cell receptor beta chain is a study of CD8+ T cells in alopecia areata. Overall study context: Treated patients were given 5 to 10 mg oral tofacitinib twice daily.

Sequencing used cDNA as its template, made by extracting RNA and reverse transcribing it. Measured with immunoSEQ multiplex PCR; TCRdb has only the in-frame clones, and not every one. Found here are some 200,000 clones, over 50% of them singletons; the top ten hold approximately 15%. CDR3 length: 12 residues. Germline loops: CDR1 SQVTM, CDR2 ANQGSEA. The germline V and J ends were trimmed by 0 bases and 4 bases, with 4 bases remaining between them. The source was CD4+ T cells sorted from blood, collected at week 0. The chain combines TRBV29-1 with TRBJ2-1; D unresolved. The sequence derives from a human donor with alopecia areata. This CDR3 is CSVEEGYNEQFF. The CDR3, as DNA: TGCAGCGTTGAAGAGGGATACAATGAGCAGTTCTTC.